This TCR beta chain was sequenced in a study of blood T cell repertoires in COVID-19 (dated by TCRdb to 2020 to 2021). Regarding the research as a whole: Samples covering the acute and convalescent phases of COVID-19 were provided by collaborators in the United States, Italy and Spain. The material from the prospective study consisted of cDNA or gDNA derived from T cells, B-cell-depleted T cells, or PBMCs. The samples were drawn from two sources: the first 160 participants of the ongoing ImmuneRACE study, and approximately 1,300 subjects contributed by 6 global collaborators. Where available, HLA class I and class II types were obtained from metadata supplied by the sample provider rather than from assay-based typing. The repertoires were made available in a free public database intended to serve as a resource for research on the immune response to SARS-CoV-2. Sample metadata almost always included a de-identified subject ID, COVID-19 status, age in years and sex. Subjects who had been exposed to COVID-19, were actively infected with it, or had recovered from it provided the deeply sampled blood TCRbeta repertoires that made up the dataset. Broad study findings and their caveats: The quantity of clinical and demographic metadata differed by source and by participant and was supplied without curation.

V trim: 3 bases; J trim: 6 bases; unmatched bases: 7. The CDR3 has 14 amino acids, counting the end cysteine and phenylalanine. The DNA shown is the 42-base CDR3, in frame from base 1. The germline V gene encodes CDR1 KGHSH and CDR2 LQKENI. Regarding this clone: It has no known antigen specificity. Per-nucleotide qualities are absent, and no much larger clonotype sits a single base away.

TCRbeta CDR3 regions were amplified from genomic DNA by means of the immunoSEQ Assay, a bias-controlled multiplex PCR. As for the original processing: The number of nucleated cells in each sample was estimated from the amplification of reference gene primers within the assay. To quantify the absolute abundance of each unique TCRbeta CDR3 rearrangement, sequence reads were collapsed and filtered. For each sample, productive Simpson clonality was calculated by taking the square root of Simpson's diversity index across productive rearrangements. TCRdb carries this immuneACCESS record with in-frame sequences only. Its versions omit some clonotypes, under half of them owing to an unresolved V gene in the studies checked, with the rest unexplained. V and J calls and clone size are given by that table; D and trimming were obtained from the DNA. The sample profile shows some 250,000 clones; 86% of them were found once. The ten largest make up over 2% of the sample.

A second Seattle source provided samples from volunteer blood donors who had recovered from COVID-19. Whole blood was collected in K2EDTA tubes by collaborating institutions according to the institutions' own protocols. For TCRbeta analysis, collaborators shipped samples in one of three forms: frozen whole blood, isolated PBMCs, or DNA extracted from either of those sample types. The TCR originated in a young man who had recovered from COVID-19. Sequencing used peripheral blood. The chain couples TRBV18 to TRBJ1-2; the junction holds 7 bases that match TRBD1. The CDR3 corresponds to CASSPVRQGDGYTF. The nucleotide sequence is given as TGTGCCAGCTCACCCGTTAGACAGGGCGATGGCTACACCTTC. Extended through the reference TRBV18 and TRBJ1-2 proteins, this CDR3 yields the full variable domain: NAGVMQNPRHLVRRRGQEARLRCSPMKGHSHVYWYRQLPEEGLKFMVYLQKENIIDESGMPKERFSAEFPKEGPSILRIQQVVRGDSAAYFCASSPVRQGDGYTFGSGTRLTVV.